This T cell receptor (beta chain) originates from a study of shared clonotypes between healthy human individuals. Note on this clone: The antigen remains undetermined.

In the study's own analysis: ImmunoSEQ sequences covered only the junction and lacked quality scores; filtering therefore differed. Sequenced by immunoSEQ multiplex PCR; TCRdb stores in-frame clones only, minus some. V, J and clone size were drawn from that table, and D and trimming were deduced from the DNA. The sample includes roughly 2.1 million clones, roughly 91% of them seen just once. Findings of the study overall: Naive subsets, compared against memory subsets, generally had larger estimated richness values. For sorted subsets, rarefaction showed incomplete sequencing despite large depth.

Terminally differentiated effector memory CD45RA+ cells were left out of the naive CD8 fraction, which was CD45RO-negative and positively selected for CCR7. The sequenced material came from naive CD8+ T cells from PBMCs. The sequence was collected from a man younger than 30 in good health. Some clones in this sample may be carry-over from other donors' samples.

CDR3 bases: TGTGCCAGCAGTCCCCTAGCGGGGACAGGAGAGACCCAGTACTTC. It is translated as CASSPLAGTGETQYF. The chain links TRBV27 to TRBJ2-5, with D possibly TRBD2 on 9 matching bases. The germline V and J ends were trimmed by 5 bases and 4 bases, with 17 bases remaining between them. CDR1 and CDR2 from the germline V gene are MNHEY and SMNVEV (reference sequence). This CDR3 has 15 residues.